This T cell receptor beta chain is from a study of T cell responses to AZD1222 COVID-19 vaccine. Study-wide points: All repertoire sampling was performed exclusively after the peak T cell response. Clonal diversity was possibly underestimated; the donors were predominantly white British and more often female. Distributed over spike, vaccine-associated CD4 TCRs predominated at 160-218 and 743-854.

This table comes from immunoSEQ multiplex PCR, and its TCRdb copy is limited to in-frame clones, with some not included. The sample records 110,000 or so clones, 88% being singletons. CDR3 length: 16 amino acids. CDR1 and CDR2 from the germline V gene are SNHLY and FYNNEI. V lost 6 bases and J 1 base, leaving 16 bases between the germline ends. On this clone: Its target is unknown.

The source of this sequence is an adult in good health. V and J are TRBV2 and TRBJ2-1; D possibly corresponds to TRBD2 (6 bases). Sample: peripheral blood, taken on day 0 of AZD1222 vaccination. As DNA, the CDR3 is TGTGCCAGCAGCGTTATCGGCGGGATTTCCTACAATGAGCAGTTCTTC. This codes for CASSVIGGISYNEQFF.